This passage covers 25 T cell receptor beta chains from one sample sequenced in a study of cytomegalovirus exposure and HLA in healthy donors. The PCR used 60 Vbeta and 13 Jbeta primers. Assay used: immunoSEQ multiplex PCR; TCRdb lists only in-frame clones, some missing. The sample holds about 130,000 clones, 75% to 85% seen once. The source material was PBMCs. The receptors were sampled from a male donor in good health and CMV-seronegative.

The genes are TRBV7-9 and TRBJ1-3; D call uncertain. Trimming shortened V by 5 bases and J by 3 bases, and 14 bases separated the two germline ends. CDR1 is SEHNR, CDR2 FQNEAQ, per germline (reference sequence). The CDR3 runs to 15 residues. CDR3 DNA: TGTGCCAGCAGCGCCTTAGAGACAAGTGGAAACACCATATATTTT. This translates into CASSALETSGNTIYF.

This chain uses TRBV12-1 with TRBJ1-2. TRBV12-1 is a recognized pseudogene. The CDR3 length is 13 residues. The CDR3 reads CASSSRVCYGYTF. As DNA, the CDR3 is TGTGCCAGCAGTTCGAGGGTATGCTATGGCTACACCTTC.

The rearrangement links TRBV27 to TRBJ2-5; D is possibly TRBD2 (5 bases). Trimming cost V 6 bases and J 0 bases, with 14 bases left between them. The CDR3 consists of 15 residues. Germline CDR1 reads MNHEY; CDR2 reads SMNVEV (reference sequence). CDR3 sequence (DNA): TGTGCCAGCAGCGATAAGGACTGGTACCAAGAGACCCAGTACTTC. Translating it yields CASSDKDWYQETQYF.

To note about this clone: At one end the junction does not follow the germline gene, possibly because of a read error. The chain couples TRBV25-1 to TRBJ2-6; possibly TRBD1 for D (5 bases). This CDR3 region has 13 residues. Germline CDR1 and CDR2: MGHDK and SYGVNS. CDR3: CASSEPGANGLTF. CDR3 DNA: TGTGCCAGCAGTGAGCCTGGGGCCAACGGCCTGACTTTC.

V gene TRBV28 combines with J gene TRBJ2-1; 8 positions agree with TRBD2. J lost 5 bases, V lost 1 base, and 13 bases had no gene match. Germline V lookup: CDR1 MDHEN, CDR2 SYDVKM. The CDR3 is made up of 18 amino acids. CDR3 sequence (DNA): TGTGCCAGCAGTTTATCGTGGTCAGGGCTAGCGGGTAACAATGAGCAGTTCTTC. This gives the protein CASSLSWSGLAGNNEQFF.

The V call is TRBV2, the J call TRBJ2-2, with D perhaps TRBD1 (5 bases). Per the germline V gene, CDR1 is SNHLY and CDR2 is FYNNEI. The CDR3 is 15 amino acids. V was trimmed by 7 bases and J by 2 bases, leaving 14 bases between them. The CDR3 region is CASIGRDYNTGELFF. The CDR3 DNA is TGTGCCAGCATCGGCAGGGATTACAACACCGGGGAGCTGTTTTTT. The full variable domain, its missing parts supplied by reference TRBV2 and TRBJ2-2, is EPEVTQTPSHQVTQMGQEVILRCVPISNHLYFYWYRQILGQKVEFLVSFYNNEISEKSEIFDDQFSVERPDGSNFTLKIRSTKLEDSAMYFCASIGRDYNTGELFFGEGSRLTVL.

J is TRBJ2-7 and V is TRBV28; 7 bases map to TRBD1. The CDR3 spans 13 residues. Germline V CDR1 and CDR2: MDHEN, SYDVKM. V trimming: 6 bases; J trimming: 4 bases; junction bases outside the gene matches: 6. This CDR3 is CASSSTGWYEQYF. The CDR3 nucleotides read TGTGCCAGCAGCTCGACAGGGTGGTACGAGCAGTACTTC.

The CDR3 region has the DNA TGTGCCAGCAGCCAACAGGGACAAGGCGAGCAGTACTTC. Translation: CASSQQGQGEQYF. The rearrangement links TRBV7-6 to TRBJ2-7, with D perhaps TRBD1 (6 bases). Trimming shortened V by 5 bases and J by 6 bases, and 14 bases separated the two germline ends. Germline CDR1 reads SGHVS; CDR2 reads FNYEAQ. This CDR3 is 13 amino acids long.

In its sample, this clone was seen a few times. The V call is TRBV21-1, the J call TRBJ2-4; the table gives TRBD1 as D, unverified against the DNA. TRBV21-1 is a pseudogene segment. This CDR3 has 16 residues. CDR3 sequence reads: CASSKRTGEAKNIQYF. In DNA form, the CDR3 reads TGTGCCAGCAGCAAGAGGACAGGGGAAGCCAAAAACATTCAGTACTTC.

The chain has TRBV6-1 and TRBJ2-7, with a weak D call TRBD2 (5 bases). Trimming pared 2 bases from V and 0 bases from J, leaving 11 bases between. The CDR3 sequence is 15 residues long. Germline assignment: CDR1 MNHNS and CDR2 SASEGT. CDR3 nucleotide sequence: TGTGCCAGCAGTGAATCCAGCGGAACCTCCTACGAGCAGTACTTC. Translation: CASSESSGTSYEQYF.

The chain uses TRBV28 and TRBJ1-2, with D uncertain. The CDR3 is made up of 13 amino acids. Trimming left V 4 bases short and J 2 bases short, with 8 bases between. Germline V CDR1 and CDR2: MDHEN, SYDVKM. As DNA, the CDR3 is TGTGCCAGCAGTTCCCCAGGAAACTATGGCTACACCTTC. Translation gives CASSSPGNYGYTF.

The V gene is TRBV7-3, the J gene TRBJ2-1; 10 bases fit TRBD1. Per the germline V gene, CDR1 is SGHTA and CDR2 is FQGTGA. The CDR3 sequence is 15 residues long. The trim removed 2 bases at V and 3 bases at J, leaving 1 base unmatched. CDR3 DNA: TGTGCCAGCAGCTTACGGGACAGGGGCTACAATGAGCAGTTCTTC. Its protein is CASSLRDRGYNEQFF.

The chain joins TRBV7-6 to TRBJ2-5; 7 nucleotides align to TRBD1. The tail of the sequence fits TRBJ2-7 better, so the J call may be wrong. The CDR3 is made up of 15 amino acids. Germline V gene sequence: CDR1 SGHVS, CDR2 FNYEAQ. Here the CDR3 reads CASSAAGTAGHEQYF. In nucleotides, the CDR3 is TGTGCCAGCAGCGCAGCCGGGACAGCCGGGCACGAGCAGTACTTC.

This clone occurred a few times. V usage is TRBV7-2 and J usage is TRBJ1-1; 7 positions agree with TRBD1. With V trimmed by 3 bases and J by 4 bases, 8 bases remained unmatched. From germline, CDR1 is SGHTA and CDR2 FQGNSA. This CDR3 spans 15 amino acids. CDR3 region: CASSFPGGGGTEAFF. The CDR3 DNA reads TGTGCCAGCAGCTTTCCAGGGGGAGGAGGCACTGAAGCTTTCTTT.

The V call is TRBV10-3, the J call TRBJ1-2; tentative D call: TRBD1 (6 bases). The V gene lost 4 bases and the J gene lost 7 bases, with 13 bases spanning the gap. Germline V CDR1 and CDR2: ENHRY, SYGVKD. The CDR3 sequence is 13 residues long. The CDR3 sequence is CAISVGGHSGYTF. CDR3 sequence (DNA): TGTGCCATCAGTGTCGGGGGGCACTCTGGCTACACCTTC.

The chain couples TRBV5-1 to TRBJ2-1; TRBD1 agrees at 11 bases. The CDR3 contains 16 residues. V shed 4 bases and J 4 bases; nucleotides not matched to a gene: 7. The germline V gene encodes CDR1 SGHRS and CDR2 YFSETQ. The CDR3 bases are TGCGCCAGCAGCGCCGGGACAGGGGGTGGTTACAATGAGCAGTTCTTC. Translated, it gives CASSAGTGGGYNEQFF.

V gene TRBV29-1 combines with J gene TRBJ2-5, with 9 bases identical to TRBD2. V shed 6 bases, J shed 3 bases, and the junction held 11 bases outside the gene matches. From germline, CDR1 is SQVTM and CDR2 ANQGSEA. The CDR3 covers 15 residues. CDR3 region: CSVVGRLAVKETQYF. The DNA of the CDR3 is TGCAGCGTGGTGGGACGACTAGCGGTTAAAGAGACCCAGTACTTC.

The CDR3 loop reads CASSRDTNTQYF. Written as DNA, the CDR3 is TGTGCCAGCAGCCGCGATACCAATACGCAGTATTTT. V and J are TRBV9 and TRBJ2-3, with D hard to call. The length of the CDR3 is 12 residues. Between the trimmed V and J ends, which lost 4 bases and 7 bases, there was a span of 10 bases. From germline, CDR1 is SGDLS and CDR2 YYNGEE.

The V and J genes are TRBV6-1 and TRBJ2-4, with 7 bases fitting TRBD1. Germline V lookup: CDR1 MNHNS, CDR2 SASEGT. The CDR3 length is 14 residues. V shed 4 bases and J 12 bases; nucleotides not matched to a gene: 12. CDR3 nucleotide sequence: TGTGCCAGCAGTGCCCAGACAGGGATGGACAGTCAGTACTTC. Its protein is CASSAQTGMDSQYF.

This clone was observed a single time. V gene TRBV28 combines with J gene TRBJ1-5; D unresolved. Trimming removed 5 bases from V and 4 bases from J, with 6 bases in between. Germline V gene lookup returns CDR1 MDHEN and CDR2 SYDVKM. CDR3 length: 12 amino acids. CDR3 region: CASSEINQPQHF. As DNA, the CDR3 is TGTGCCAGCAGTGAGATTAATCAGCCCCAGCATTTT.

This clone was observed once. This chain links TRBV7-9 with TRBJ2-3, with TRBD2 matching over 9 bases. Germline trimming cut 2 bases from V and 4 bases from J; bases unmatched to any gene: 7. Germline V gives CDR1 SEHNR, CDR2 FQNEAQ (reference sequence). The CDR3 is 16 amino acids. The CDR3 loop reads CASSLMAGGPSDTQYF. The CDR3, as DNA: TGTGCCAGCAGCTTAATGGCGGGGGGGCCTTCAGATACGCAGTATTTT.

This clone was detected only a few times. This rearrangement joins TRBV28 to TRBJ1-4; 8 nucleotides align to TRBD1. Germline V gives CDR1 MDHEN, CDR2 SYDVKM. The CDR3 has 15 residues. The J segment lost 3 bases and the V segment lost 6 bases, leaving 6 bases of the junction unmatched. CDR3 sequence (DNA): TGTGCCAGCAGCCGAAGGACAGGGCCTAATGAAAAACTGTTTTTT. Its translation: CASSRRTGPNEKLFF.

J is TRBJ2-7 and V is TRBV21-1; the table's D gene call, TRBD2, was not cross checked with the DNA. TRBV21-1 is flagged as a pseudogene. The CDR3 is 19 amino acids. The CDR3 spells CASSKGEVLVASGRHEQYF. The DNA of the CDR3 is TGTGCCAGCAGCAAGGGTGAGGTTTTAGTGGCTAGCGGGAGACACGAGCAGTACTTC.

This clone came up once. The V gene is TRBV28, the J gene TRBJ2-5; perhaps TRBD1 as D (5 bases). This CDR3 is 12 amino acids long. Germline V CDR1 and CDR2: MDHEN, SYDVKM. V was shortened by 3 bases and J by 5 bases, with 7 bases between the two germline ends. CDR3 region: CASSFPGETQYF. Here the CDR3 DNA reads TGTGCCAGCAGTTTCCCAGGGGAGACCCAGTACTTC. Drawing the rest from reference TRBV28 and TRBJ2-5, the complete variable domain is DVKVTQSSRYLVKRTGEKVFLECVQDMDHENMFWYRQDPGLGLRLIYFSYDVKMKEKGDIPEGYSVSREKKERFSLILESASTNQTSMYLCASSFPGETQYFGPGTRLLVL.

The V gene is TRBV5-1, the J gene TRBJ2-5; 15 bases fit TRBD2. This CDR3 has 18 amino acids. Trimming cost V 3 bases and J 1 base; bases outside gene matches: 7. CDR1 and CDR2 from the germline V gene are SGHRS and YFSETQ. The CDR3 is CASSSGLAGGSLQETQYF. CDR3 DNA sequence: TGCGCCAGCAGCTCGGGACTAGCGGGGGGAAGTCTCCAAGAGACCCAGTACTTC. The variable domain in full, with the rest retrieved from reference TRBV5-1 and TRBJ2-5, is KAGVTQTPRYLIKTRGQQVTLSCSPISGHRSVSWYQQTPGQGLQFLFEYFSETQRNKGNFPGRFSGRQFSNSRSEMNVSTLELGDSALYLCASSSGLAGGSLQETQYFGPGTRLLVL.